Here is one T cell receptor (beta chain) with its context. Its antigen is still unknown. This specimen belongs to a study of shared clonotypes between healthy human individuals. Donors included only healthy HIV-negative adults lacking recent acute infections or vaccinations. Study results and caveats: Compared with clonotypes that all four donors shared, non-shared clonotypes had lower generation probabilities. Sharing of clonotypes among donors was expected to vary with sequencing depth.

Sorted-subset replicate PCR reactions contained roughly 200 ng DNA, corresponding to about 30,000 T cell genomes. The assay was immunoSEQ multiplex PCR, and TCRdb's table has in-frame clones only and misses some. Among a few million clones listed, around 92% were seen once. Germline values: CDR1 SGHTA, CDR2 FQGNSA. The CDR3 runs to 14 residues. V shed 5 bases and J shed 3 bases, with 13 bases lying between them. The chain carries TRBV7-2 and TRBJ2-5; D gene unclear. The sequencing input was naive CD4+ T cells from PBMCs. This sample's subset: CD45RA+ positively selected. The sequence was obtained from a man between 18 and 29 years old in good health. Some clones in this sample may be carry-over from other donors' samples. As DNA, the CDR3 is TGTGCCAGCAGCCCCCGCAGATCAGAAGAGACCCAGTACTTC. This gives the protein CASSPRRSEETQYF.